The 19 T cell receptor beta chains in this list originate from one sample, sequenced in a study of blood T cell repertoires in COVID-19. TCRdb keeps only in-frame clones here, not all; method: immunoSEQ multiplex PCR. The table includes approximately 340,000 clones, 80% to 95% detected once. Sequenced sample: PBMCs or T cells enriched from blood (not recorded which). The receptors were gathered from a woman aged 40 to 55 who had been exposed to COVID-19.

The J gene is TRBJ1-3, the V gene TRBV7-9; 9 nucleotides match TRBD1. CDR1 and CDR2 (germline): SEHNR, FQNEAQ (reference sequence). The CDR3 runs to 15 residues. V lost 11 bases to trimming and J lost 4 bases; unmatched junction nucleotides: 12. In DNA, the CDR3 is TGTGCCGTCCAGAACAGGGGGCTTTCGGGAAACACCATATATTTT. This encodes CAVQNRGLSGNTIYF. Full variable domain (outside the CDR3, taken from reference TRBV7-9 and TRBJ1-3): DTGVSQNPRHKITKRGQNVTFRCDPISEHNRLYWYRQTLGQGPEFLTYFQNEAQLEKSRLLSDRFSAERPKGSFSTLEIQRTEQGDSAMYLCAVQNRGLSGNTIYFGEGSWLTVV.

Comment on this clone: The junction does not match germline at one end; this may be a read error. This chain links TRBV10-1 with TRBJ2-7; D may be TRBD1 (6 bases). Germline V gives CDR1 WNHNN, CDR2 SYGVQD (reference sequence). The CDR3 length is 13 residues. In DNA, the CDR3 is TGCGCCAGCAGTGCCCATGGGACATCCTTTTTACTTTTC. It is translated as CASSAHGTSFLLF.

This rearrangement joins TRBV30 to TRBJ1-3, with a weak D call TRBD1 (6 bases). Trimming left V 3 bases short and J 0 bases short, with 24 bases between. The CDR3 runs to 19 residues. CDR1 is GTSNPN and CDR2 is SVGIG in the germline V gene (reference sequence). The CDR3 reads CAWREGSTRGYFSGNTIYF. For the CDR3, the DNA is TGTGCCTGGAGAGAGGGCTCGACCAGGGGTTACTTCTCTGGAAACACCATATATTTT.

The J gene is TRBJ1-2, the V gene TRBV6-5; D is perhaps TRBD1 (5 bases). Germline CDR1 reads MNHEY; CDR2 reads SVGAGI. Trimming took 8 bases from V and 8 from J, leaving 15 bases between them. This CDR3 has 12 residues. CDR3 DNA sequence: TGTGCCAGCTCCTCGGGGGGGAGGGGCTACACCTTC. As protein: CASSSGGRGYTF.

This clone was counted a single time. The V call is TRBV15, the J call TRBJ1-5; no reliable D call. Germline values: CDR1 LNHNV, CDR2 YYDKDF (reference sequence). The CDR3 consists of 14 residues. The germline V and J ends were trimmed by 2 bases and 3 bases, with 8 bases remaining between them. Here the CDR3 DNA reads TGTGCCACCAGCAGAACTAGTGCCAATCAGCCCCAGCATTTT. Translation gives CATSRTSANQPQHF. The whole variable domain, remainder taken from reference TRBV15 and TRBJ1-5, is DAMVIQNPRYQVTQFGKPVTLSCSQTLNHNVMYWYQQKSSQAPKLLFHYYDKDFNNEADTPDNFQSRRPNTSFCFLDIRSPGLGDTAMYLCATSRTSANQPQHFGDGTRLSIL.

This clone was detected only once. This chain uses TRBV7-9 with TRBJ2-5; 10 bases line up with TRBD1. Germline V gene sequence: CDR1 SEHNR, CDR2 FQNEAQ (reference sequence). This CDR3 spans 16 amino acids. With V trimmed by 6 bases and J by 0 bases, 7 bases remained unmatched. CDR3 DNA: TGTGCCAGCAGGCCGGGACAGGGGATGTACCAAGAGACCCAGTACTTC. Protein: CASRPGQGMYQETQYF.

Only a few counts were recorded for this clone. The rearrangement links TRBV2 to TRBJ2-2; TRBD2 agrees at 8 bases. The CDR3 consists of 15 residues. V was pared by 3 bases and J by 5 bases, with 5 bases of the junction left unmatched. Germline lookup yields CDR1 SNHLY and CDR2 FYNNEI. This chain's CDR3 is CASSETKRGTGELFF. The CDR3 bases are TGTGCCAGCAGTGAGACTAAGCGGGGGACCGGGGAGCTGTTTTTT. The variable domain in full, with the rest retrieved from reference TRBV2 and TRBJ2-2, is EPEVTQTPSHQVTQMGQEVILRCVPISNHLYFYWYRQILGQKVEFLVSFYNNEISEKSEIFDDQFSVERPDGSNFTLKIRSTKLEDSAMYFCASSETKRGTGELFFGEGSRLTVL.

The rearrangement joins TRBV7-3 to TRBJ1-1; no clear D gene. V was shortened by 4 bases and J by 6 bases, with 12 bases between the two germline ends. CDR1 is SGHTA and CDR2 is FQGTGA in the germline V gene. The CDR3 loop spans 13 amino acids. The CDR3 nucleotides read TGTGCCAGCAGCTCCTCAGGTTATCCTGAAGCTTTCTTT. As protein: CASSSSGYPEAFF.

The V gene is TRBV7-9, the J gene TRBJ1-1, with 7 bases matching TRBD1. Trimming at V came to 5 bases and at J to 1 base, leaving 4 bases not matched to a gene. The CDR3 is 14 residues long. Germline CDR1 SEHNR, CDR2 FQNEAQ (reference sequence). This CDR3 is CASSPTGKNTEAFF. The CDR3 bases are TGTGCCAGCAGCCCGACAGGGAAGAACACTGAAGCTTTCTTT. The entire variable domain, with the rest obtained from reference TRBV7-9 and TRBJ1-1, is as follows: DTGVSQNPRHKITKRGQNVTFRCDPISEHNRLYWYRQTLGQGPEFLTYFQNEAQLEKSRLLSDRFSAERPKGSFSTLEIQRTEQGDSAMYLCASSPTGKNTEAFFGQGTRLTVV.

The chain carries TRBV7-2 and TRBJ1-2; D uncertain. Germline CDR1 is SGHTA and CDR2 is FQGNSA. CDR3 length equals 17 residues. The V gene lost 2 bases and the J gene lost 2 bases, with 18 bases spanning the gap. The CDR3 region has the DNA TGTGCCAGCAGCTTACCGAGGCTGAGGTCCGGGAACTATGGCTACACCTTC. Amino acids: CASSLPRLRSGNYGYTF.

The DNA for the CDR3 is TGTGCCAGCAGCTTTAAAACAGGGGGCACGAGAGGAAACACCATATATTTT. Translation: CASSFKTGGTRGNTIYF. The chain has TRBV13 and TRBJ1-3; 9 nucleotides agree with TRBD1. The trim removed 3 bases at V and 4 bases at J, leaving 10 bases unmatched. The V gene's germline CDR1 is PRHDT and CDR2 FYEKMQ (reference sequence). The CDR3 consists of 17 residues.

Points on this clone: The sample carries other DNA sequences with the same CDR3. The chain joins TRBV19 to TRBJ1-1; unclear D gene. Trimming pared 3 bases from V and 1 base from J, leaving 9 bases between. Per germline, CDR1 LNHDA and CDR2 SQIVND (reference sequence). This CDR3 spans 14 amino acids. The CDR3 is CASSIPGGNTEAFF. DNA of the CDR3: TGTGCCAGTAGTATCCCTGGCGGGAACACTGAAGCTTTCTTT.

V is TRBV28 and J is TRBJ2-7, with 8 bases identical to TRBD1. The CDR3 runs to 13 residues. Trimming took 6 bases from V and 2 from J; bases not matched to a gene: 3. Germline lookup yields CDR1 MDHEN and CDR2 SYDVKM. The CDR3 sequence: CASREQGAYEQYF. In DNA, the CDR3 is TGTGCCAGCAGGGAACAGGGGGCCTACGAGCAGTACTTC. Looking up the rest from reference TRBV28 and TRBJ2-7 gives the full variable domain: DVKVTQSSRYLVKRTGEKVFLECVQDMDHENMFWYRQDPGLGLRLIYFSYDVKMKEKGDIPEGYSVSREKKERFSLILESASTNQTSMYLCASREQGAYEQYFGPGTRLTVT.

The chain employs TRBV7-2 and TRBJ1-5; D ambiguous. CDR1 SGHTA and CDR2 FQGNSA come from the germline V gene. The CDR3 extends over 15 amino acids. V lost 5 bases to trimming and J lost 7 bases, with 18 bases between them. CDR3 nucleotides: TGTGCCAGCAGCAGAAGTGGAGGGATCGGCCAGCCCCAGCATTTT. Its translation: CASSRSGGIGQPQHF. The entire variable domain, with the rest obtained from reference TRBV7-2 and TRBJ1-5, is as follows: GAGVSQSPSNKVTEKGKDVELRCDPISGHTALYWYRQSLGQGLEFLIYFQGNSAPDKSGLPSDRFSAERTGGSVSTLTIQRTQQEDSAVYLCASSRSGGIGQPQHFGDGTRLSIL.

This rearrangement joins TRBV4-3 to TRBJ2-6; D may be TRBD1 (5 bases). V lost 0 bases and J lost 2, with 17 bases in between. This CDR3 spans 19 amino acids. Germline values: CDR1 LGHNA, CDR2 YSLEER. The CDR3 region is CASSQDQGPALTGANVLTF. CDR3 coding DNA: TGCGCCAGCAGCCAAGATCAGGGTCCCGCATTGACTGGGGCCAACGTCCTGACTTTC.

The chain has TRBV7-8 and TRBJ2-3, with TRBD1 matching 8 bases. The ends lost 7 bases at V and 0 bases at J; junction bases unmatched: 9. Germline V gene data show CDR1 as SGHVS and CDR2 as FQNEAQ. This CDR3 contains 16 residues. CDR3 nucleotide sequence: TGTGCCAGCAACCCCTCAGGGGGCCGTAGCACAGATACGCAGTATTTT. It yields the protein CASNPSGGRSTDTQYF.

This sequence joins TRBV2 and TRBJ2-1; 10 bases are a match to TRBD1. Germline CDR1 and CDR2: SNHLY and FYNNEI. The CDR3 sequence is 15 residues long. Unmatched junction bases numbered 5, after V lost 6 bases and J lost 3 bases. The CDR3 loop reads CASSSRDRGYNEQFF. The CDR3 nucleotides read TGTGCCAGCAGCTCCCGGGACAGGGGCTACAATGAGCAGTTCTTC. Drawing the rest from reference TRBV2 and TRBJ2-1, the complete variable domain is EPEVTQTPSHQVTQMGQEVILRCVPISNHLYFYWYRQILGQKVEFLVSFYNNEISEKSEIFDDQFSVERPDGSNFTLKIRSTKLEDSAMYFCASSSRDRGYNEQFFGPGTRLTVL.

This clone was counted many times. This chain uses TRBV6-4 with TRBJ1-1; no definite D call. The V and J ends lost 5 bases and 1 base respectively, with 14 bases between them. There are 15 residues in the CDR3. In germline, CDR1 is MRHNA, CDR2 SNTAGT. The CDR3 DNA sequence: TGTGCCAGCAGTCGGTCCTTTACAGAGAACACTGAAGCTTTCTTT. It codes for CASSRSFTENTEAFF.

CDR3 residues: CASKRQGTEAFF. In nucleotides, the CDR3 is TGTGCCAGCAAAAGACAGGGCACTGAAGCTTTCTTT. V is TRBV2 and J is TRBJ1-1; 7 nucleotides line up with TRBD1. The CDR3 extends over 12 amino acids. Germline V gene data show CDR1 as SNHLY and CDR2 as FYNNEI. With V trimmed by 7 bases and J by 4 bases, 3 bases remained unmatched. Drawing the rest from reference TRBV2 and TRBJ1-1, the complete variable domain is EPEVTQTPSHQVTQMGQEVILRCVPISNHLYFYWYRQILGQKVEFLVSFYNNEISEKSEIFDDQFSVERPDGSNFTLKIRSTKLEDSAMYFCASKRQGTEAFFGQGTRLTVV.